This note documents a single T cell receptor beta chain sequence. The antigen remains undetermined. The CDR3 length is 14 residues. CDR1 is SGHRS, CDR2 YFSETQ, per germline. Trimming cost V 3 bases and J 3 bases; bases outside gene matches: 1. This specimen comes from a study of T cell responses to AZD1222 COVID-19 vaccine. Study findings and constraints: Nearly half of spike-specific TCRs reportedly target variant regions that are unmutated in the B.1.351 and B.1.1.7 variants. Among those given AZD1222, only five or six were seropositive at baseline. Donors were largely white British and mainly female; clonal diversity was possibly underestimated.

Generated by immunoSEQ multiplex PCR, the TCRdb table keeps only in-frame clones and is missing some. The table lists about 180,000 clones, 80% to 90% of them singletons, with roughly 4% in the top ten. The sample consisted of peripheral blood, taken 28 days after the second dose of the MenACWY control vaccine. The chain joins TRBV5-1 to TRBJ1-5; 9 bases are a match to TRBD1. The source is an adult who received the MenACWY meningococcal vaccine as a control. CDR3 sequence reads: CASSWTGDNQPQHF. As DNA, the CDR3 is TGCGCCAGCAGCTGGACAGGGGACAATCAGCCCCAGCATTTT.